A single sample is the source of the 11 T cell receptor beta chains below, sequenced in a study of cytomegalovirus exposure and HLA in healthy donors. It was with 60 Vbeta and 13 Jbeta primers that the PCR ran. TCRdb keeps only in-frame clones here, not all; method: immunoSEQ multiplex PCR. The sample comprises fewer than 150,000 clones, 85% of which are singletons, and under 8.5% rests with the top ten. Sequencing was done on a sample of PBMCs. These receptors all come from a woman under 40 in good health and CMV-seropositive.

V usage is TRBV29-1 and J usage is TRBJ2-5; 7 nucleotides agree with TRBD1. The CDR3 runs to 15 residues. Germline CDR1 SQVTM, CDR2 ANQGSEA. J was trimmed by 2 bases and V by 2 bases; bases with no gene match: 8. The DNA for the CDR3 is TGCAGCGTTGAACCGCCCATGGGACAGCAAGAGACCCAGTACTTC. Protein product: CSVEPPMGQQETQYF. Looking up the rest from reference TRBV29-1 and TRBJ2-5 gives the full variable domain: SAVISQKPSRDICQRGTSLTIQCQVDSQVTMMFWYRQQPGQSLTLIATANQGSEATYESGFVIDKFPISRPNLTFSTLTVSNMSPEDSSIYLCSVEPPMGQQETQYFGPGTRLLVL.

The J gene is TRBJ2-5, the V gene TRBV5-4, with TRBD1 identical over 11 bases. Germline V gene sequence: CDR1 SGHNT, CDR2 YYREEE (reference sequence). The CDR3 length is 14 residues. V dropped 4 bases and J dropped 5; count of bases not matched to a gene: 4. In DNA form, the CDR3 reads TGTGCCAGCAGCCGGGACAGGGGGTGGGAGACCCAGTACTTC. The encoded protein is CASSRDRGWETQYF.

The rearrangement uses TRBV28 and TRBJ1-3; D unclear. V lost 9 bases, J lost 0 bases, and 12 bases lay in between. There are 14 residues in the CDR3. Germline V CDR1 and CDR2: MDHEN, SYDVKM. The CDR3 loop reads CASSWSSSGNTIYF. CDR3 DNA sequence: TGTGCCAGTTCTTGGAGCAGCTCTGGAAACACCATATATTTT.

This chain links TRBV5-1 with TRBJ2-7; tentative D call: TRBD1 (6 bases). Germline V gene sequence: CDR1 SGHRS, CDR2 YFSETQ. Trimming pared 4 bases from V and 2 bases from J, leaving 13 bases between. The CDR3 extends over 14 amino acids. The CDR3 coding sequence is TGCGCCAGCAGCCTGGGACACTCCACCTACGAGCAGTACTTC. This sequence encodes CASSLGHSTYEQYF.

This chain joins TRBV27 and TRBJ2-7; no reliable D call. There are 13 residues in the CDR3. The germline CDR1 and CDR2 sequences are MNHEY and SMNVEV (reference sequence). Trimming pared 6 bases from V and 4 bases from J, leaving 13 bases between. The CDR3 loop is CASSSTPRYEQYF. In DNA form, the CDR3 reads TGTGCCAGCAGCTCTACGCCCCGATACGAGCAGTACTTC.

In regard to this clone: In this CDR3 the conserved last residue, phenylalanine or tryptophan, is missing, so a read error is likely. The genes are TRBV2 and TRBJ2-3; 10 bases align to TRBD1. This CDR3 comprises 16 residues. Trimming at V came to 4 bases and at J to 3 bases, leaving 7 bases not matched to a gene. Germline V gene sequence: CDR1 SNHLY, CDR2 FYNNEI. The CDR3 DNA follows: TGTGCCAGCAGTGGGGACAGGGGTAAGGGGACAGATACGCAGTATCTT. It encodes CASSGDRGKGTDTQYL.

This sequence joins TRBV14 and TRBJ2-1, with D perhaps TRBD1 (6 bases). The V gene lost 3 bases and the J gene lost 1 base, with 13 bases spanning the gap. Germline V gives CDR1 SGHDN, CDR2 FVKESK. The CDR3 loop spans 16 amino acids. CDR3 DNA sequence: TGTGCCAGCAGCCAGCTGACAGGTTGGTCCTACAATGAGCAGTTCTTC. This codes for CASSQLTGWSYNEQFF.

This chain uses TRBV28 with TRBJ2-1, with 14 bases fitting TRBD2. The length of the CDR3 is 17 residues. Trimming took 5 bases from V and 8 from J; bases not matched to a gene: 11. CDR1 is MDHEN and CDR2 is SYDVKM in the germline V gene. For the CDR3, the DNA is TGTGCCAGCAGTGGCAGTGGGACTAGCGGGAGTTGGGATGAGCAGTTCTTC. Translating it yields CASSGSGTSGSWDEQFF.

The chain combines TRBV7-2 with TRBJ2-4; D perhaps matches TRBD1 (5 bases). Looked up from germline, CDR1 is SGHTA and CDR2 is FQGNSA. CDR3 length: 18 residues. V was pared by 1 base and J by 1 base, with 17 bases between. The chain's CDR3 is CASSLEGLPWGAKNIQYF. CDR3 DNA sequence: TGTGCCAGCAGCTTAGAGGGGCTCCCCTGGGGCGCCAAAAACATTCAGTACTTC.

This clone was seen only once. The rearrangement links TRBV9 to TRBJ1-1; no firm D call. This CDR3 contains 13 residues. V shed 0 bases and J shed 3 bases, with 6 bases lying between them. Germline lookup yields CDR1 SGDLS and CDR2 YYNGEE. The DNA for the CDR3 is TGTGCCAGCAGCGTAGGAGTGGACACTGAAGCTTTCTTT. Amino acid sequence: CASSVGVDTEAFF.

V gene TRBV11-2 combines with J gene TRBJ2-7, with D maybe TRBD2 (6 bases). V was shortened by 3 bases and J by 6 bases, with 15 bases between the two germline ends. The CDR3 totals 14 residues. Looked up from germline, CDR1 is SGHAT and CDR2 is FQNNGV. The DNA of the CDR3 is TGTGCCAGCAGCTTGGGGGGTGGGAGGCGCGAGCAGTACTTC. Encoded protein: CASSLGGGRREQYF.